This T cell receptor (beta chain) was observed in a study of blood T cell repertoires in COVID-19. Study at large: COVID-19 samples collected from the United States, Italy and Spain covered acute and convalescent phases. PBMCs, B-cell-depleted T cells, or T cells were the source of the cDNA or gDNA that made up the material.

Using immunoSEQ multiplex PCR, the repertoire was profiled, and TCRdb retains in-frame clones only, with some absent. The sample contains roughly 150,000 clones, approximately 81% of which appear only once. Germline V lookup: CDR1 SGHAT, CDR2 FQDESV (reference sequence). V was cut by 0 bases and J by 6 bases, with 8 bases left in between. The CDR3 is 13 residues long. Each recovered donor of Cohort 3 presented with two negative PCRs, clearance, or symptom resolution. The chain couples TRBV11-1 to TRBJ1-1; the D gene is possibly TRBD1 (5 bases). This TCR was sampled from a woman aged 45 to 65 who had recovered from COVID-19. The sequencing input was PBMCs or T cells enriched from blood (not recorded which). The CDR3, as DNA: TGTGCCAGCAGCTTAGCTGGGGGGTCTGAAGCTTTCTTT. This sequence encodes CASSLAGGSEAFF.